This TCR beta chain was obtained from a study of blood T cell repertoires in COVID-19. The CDR3 contains 13 residues. Germline V gene lookup returns CDR1 SGHTA and CDR2 FQGNSA. Between the trimmed V and J ends, which lost 5 bases and 7 bases, there was a span of 12 bases. Assay used: immunoSEQ multiplex PCR; TCRdb lists only in-frame clones, some missing. The table has about 300,000 clones, 80% to 90% seen once; the top ten hold about 1.2%. The TCR was taken from a woman in her 50s with acute or convalescent COVID-19. The sequencing sample was made of peripheral blood. V usage is TRBV7-2 and J usage is TRBJ1-3, with TRBD1 as a possible D gene (5 bases). The CDR3 region has the DNA TGTGCCAGCAGCCCCCAGGGAGGGAACACCATATATTTT. As protein: CASSPQGGNTIYF. The full variable domain, completed using reference TRBV7-2 and TRBJ1-3, is GAGVSQSPSNKVTEKGKDVELRCDPISGHTALYWYRQSLGQGLEFLIYFQGNSAPDKSGLPSDRFSAERTGGSVSTLTIQRTQQEDSAVYLCASSPQGGNTIYFGEGSWLTVV.